The entry below describes one TCR beta chain. There is no known antigen for this receptor. Base qualities were left out, and no much larger clone turns up one base away. Explained via the paper, the time point label denotes: about 28 days (+/-7) after the second vaccine dose. AZD1222 recipients with second doses at about 4 weeks or about 12 weeks were pooled, because spike-specific TCR depth and breadth did not differ between schedules. The vaccinee samples were drawn from two UK trials, COV001 and COV002, one of which was a single-blind randomized controlled phase 2/3 trial testing AZD1222 (ChAdOx1 nCoV-19) in healthy adults. For TCRbeta chain sequencing, PBMC samples were collected from trial participants at day 0 and at day 28 after the second dose. The data derive from a study of T cell responses to AZD1222 COVID-19 vaccine (dated by TCRdb to about 2021). Broadly, across the study: TCR sequencing covered over 230 trial participants: 207 given two doses of AZD1222 and 26 given two doses of MenACWY control vaccine. Trial participants were enrolled by age into 18-55, 56-69 and 70-plus year subgroups, with 148, 28 and 57 TCR-sequenced participants respectively. Results the study describes overall, beyond this receptor: Reportedly, almost half of the unique spike-specific TCRs recognized epitopes lying outside the regions that are mutated in the B.1.351 and B.1.1.7 variants. In the small 56-69-year group, the increase in depth fell short of significance, most likely because of low power. Conclusions about previously exposed vaccinees were limited because only a handful of AZD1222 recipients were SARS-CoV-2 seropositive at baseline. Because no day 14 peak-response samples were available, repertoires were characterized only after the peak T cell response. Vaccine-associated CD4 TCRs spanned the whole spike protein, with dominant responses in regions 160-218 and 743-854. Participants were mostly white British, with more females than males. The authors suggested clonal diversity may have been underestimated. Spike-specific TCR breadth and depth rose significantly after two AZD1222 doses compared with day 0 and with MenACWY recipients.

The CDR3 regions of human TCRbeta chains were analyzed by immunosequencing. Per the original workflow: Repertoire TCRs were matched against a reference library of SARS-CoV-2-specific TCRs generated with the MIRA antigen-specificity platform. Breadth was defined as the fraction of unique TCRs that were SARS-CoV-2-associated. Depth was defined as the fraction of total T cells that were SARS-CoV-2-associated. Using the MIRA data, each spike-specific TCR was assigned both to the spike region to which the TCR was reactive and to a CD4 or CD8 class. Log10-transformed breadth and depth values were compared by one-way ANOVA with Sidak's multiple comparisons tests. The immuneACCESS repertoire file appears here via TCRdb, limited to in-frame rearrangements. These files lack a portion of the clones; in checked studies, under half of the deficit traces to unresolved V genes, and the cause of the others is not known. The V and J calls and the clone size are those of that table, but D and trimming were determined from the DNA. The sample table holds approximately 70,000 clones, of which 60% to 85% were seen once. The top ten constitute 45% to 50% of the sample.

The CDR3, from cysteine to phenylalanine, totals 15 residues. The read is trimmed to its CDR3 DNA, 45 bases read in frame from base 1. The germline V gene gives CDR1 as KGHDR and CDR2 as SFDVKD. Trimming accounts for 5 bases at V and 7 bases at J, while the number of junction bases matched to no gene is 8. This clonotype was obtained from an adult who received the AZD1222 COVID-19 vaccine. The sequences come from peripheral blood, collected 28 days after the second AZD1222 dose. The chain is assembled from TRBV24-1 and TRBJ2-1, and 9 junction bases match TRBD2. The sequenced DNA is TGTGCCACCAGTGTGGCGGGAGGGCCGGAAAATGAGCAGTTCTTC. This translates into CATSVAGGPENEQFF.